The clone carrying this T cell receptor (beta chain) was observed a single time. This sample stems from a study of OX40 agonist ivuxolimab in advanced cancers. The method was immunoSEQ multiplex PCR; TCRdb's version includes in-frame clones alone and lacks a portion of them. The sample carries about 55,000 clones, approximately 84% recorded once. Germline lookup yields CDR1 SGHRS and CDR2 YFSETQ. J gave up 0 bases and V 1 base, and 7 bases lay outside the gene matches. CDR3 length: 16 amino acids. This receptor was obtained from an adult with an advanced solid tumor such as melanoma, head and neck, liver or kidney cancer. Sequenced material: CD4+ or CD8+ T cells sorted from blood, taken in a trial of the OX40 agonist ivuxolimab. The V call is TRBV5-1, the J call TRBJ2-7; 7 bases agree with TRBD2. CDR3 loop: CASSLSTKRDSYEQYF. In nucleotides, the CDR3 is TGCGCCAGCAGCTTGAGTACTAAGCGGGACTCCTACGAGCAGTACTTC.